This entry lists 14 T cell receptor beta chains sequenced from one sample in a study of blood T cell repertoires in COVID-19. Measured with immunoSEQ multiplex PCR; TCRdb has only the in-frame clones, and not every one. Of around 97,000 clones listed, about 87% are singletons. Sample: peripheral blood. The receptors derive from a human donor in a cohort sampled during active COVID-19.

The chain recombines TRBV7-3 with TRBJ2-1, with 8 bases identical to TRBD2. The germline CDR1 and CDR2 sequences are SGHTA and FQGTGA. V lost 4 bases to trimming and J lost 10 bases; unmatched junction nucleotides: 15. This CDR3 is built from 16 residues. CDR3 DNA sequence: TGTGCCAGCAGCTACCTTAGCGGGGACGCAACGAGGGAGCAGTTCTTC. It yields the protein CASSYLSGDATREQFF.

The gene calls are TRBV5-1 and TRBJ2-3; 8 bases are a match to TRBD2. V shed 4 bases, J shed 6 bases, and the junction held 16 bases outside the gene matches. CDR1 SGHRS and CDR2 YFSETQ come from the germline V gene. The CDR3 spans 17 residues. DNA of the CDR3: TGCGCCAGCAGCATAGACAGCACAGCGGGAGTAGGTGATACGCAGTATTTT. Amino acid sequence: CASSIDSTAGVGDTQYF.

V and J are TRBV5-5 and TRBJ1-3, with a possible D match to TRBD1 (6 bases). The CDR3 has 14 residues. V was clipped by 4 bases and J by 0 bases, with 8 bases between them. CDR1 and CDR2 (germline): SGHKS, YYEKEE (reference sequence). This CDR3 is CASSPQGSGNTIYF. The CDR3 nucleotides read TGTGCCAGCAGCCCACAGGGCTCTGGAAACACCATATATTTT.

This clone occurred once. The gene calls are TRBV28 and TRBJ1-1; the D gene is possibly TRBD1 (6 bases). Germline V gene data show CDR1 as MDHEN and CDR2 as SYDVKM. CDR3 length: 14 amino acids. The V end was cut by 7 bases, the J end by 1 base, with 13 bases between. The CDR3 is CASKGGQENTEAFF. The CDR3 DNA sequence: TGTGCCAGCAAGGGGGGGCAGGAGAACACTGAAGCTTTCTTT.

The chain recombines TRBV10-3 with TRBJ2-7; TRBD2 is a possible D gene (5 bases). Germline CDR1 ENHRY, CDR2 SYGVKD. The CDR3 length is 14 residues. V shed 3 bases and J shed 8 bases, with 17 bases lying between them. The CDR3 region is CAISEDGVPGKQYF. DNA for the CDR3: TGTGCCATCAGTGAAGATGGGGTACCGGGGAAGCAGTACTTC.

Here the CDR3 DNA reads TGTGCCAGCAGGCTGTACACCGGGACAGATCTTTTTATGAACACTGAAGCTTTCTTT. This translates into CASRLYTGTDLFMNTEAFF. The chain has TRBV6-4 and TRBJ1-1; 7 nucleotides agree with TRBD1. The CDR3 contains 19 residues. CDR1 and CDR2 from the germline V gene are MRHNA and SNTAGT. J gave up 0 bases and V 6 bases, and 19 bases lay outside the gene matches.

This chain links TRBV7-9 with TRBJ2-1, with TRBD2 matching over 11 bases. The junction had 16 bases not matched to a gene; V was cut back by 7 bases and J by 2 bases. There are 19 residues in the CDR3. Germline lookup yields CDR1 SEHNR and CDR2 FQNEAQ (reference sequence). CDR3 amino acids: CASTPSDGTSGMPYNEQFF. The CDR3 DNA reads TGTGCCAGCACCCCCAGCGACGGGACTAGCGGCATGCCCTACAATGAGCAGTTCTTC.

The gene calls are TRBV11-3 and TRBJ2-3; D remains ambiguous. Trimming took off 4 bases at V and 0 bases at J, with 2 bases between the two ends. CDR1 is SGHNT, CDR2 YENEEA, per germline. The CDR3 totals 12 residues. CDR3 in amino acids: CASSSSTDTQYF. The CDR3 DNA sequence: TGTGCCAGCAGCTCTAGCACAGATACGCAGTATTTT.

This clone has only one observation. The J gene is TRBJ1-5, the V gene TRBV28; 10 bases are a match to TRBD1. From germline, CDR1 is MDHEN and CDR2 SYDVKM. CDR3 length: 16 residues. V dropped 3 bases and J dropped 4; count of bases not matched to a gene: 6. The CDR3 reads CASSLGGQGLNQPQHF. CDR3 bases: TGTGCCAGCAGTTTGGGGGGACAGGGGTTGAATCAGCCCCAGCATTTT.

CDR3 in amino acids: CAKVNRERYNEQFF. The CDR3 region has the DNA TGTGCCAAGGTGAACCGGGAGCGCTACAATGAGCAGTTCTTC. The chain combines TRBV6-4 with TRBJ2-1; tentatively, D is TRBD2 (6 bases). This CDR3 has 14 amino acids. The germline V and J ends were trimmed by 10 bases and 3 bases, with 16 bases remaining between them. Germline V gene sequence: CDR1 MRHNA, CDR2 SNTAGT.

The chain combines TRBV9 with TRBJ2-6; perhaps TRBD1 as D (6 bases). The V gene lost 7 bases and the J gene lost 0 bases, with 17 bases spanning the gap. This CDR3 is built from 17 residues. In germline, CDR1 is SGDLS, CDR2 YYNGEE. CDR3 in DNA: TGTGCCAGCCGGAACAGGGTATCTCCCTCTGGGGCCAACGTCCTGACTTTC. This codes for CASRNRVSPSGANVLTF.

This clone was counted once. The chain couples TRBV7-9 to TRBJ1-1; D unresolved. There are 14 residues in the CDR3. Germline V gene lookup returns CDR1 SEHNR and CDR2 FQNEAQ (reference sequence). V was clipped by 5 bases and J by 7 bases, with 17 bases between them. The CDR3, as DNA: TGTGCCAGCAGCAGTGATCGGGAATTTAATGAAGCTTTCTTT. Amino acid sequence: CASSSDREFNEAFF.

DNA of the CDR3: TGTGCCAGTATAAGGGGCCATGAGCAGTTCTTC. Protein sequence: CASIRGHEQFF. The J gene is TRBJ2-1, the V gene TRBV19; D is perhaps TRBD1 (5 bases). CDR1 is LNHDA, CDR2 SQIVND, per germline (reference sequence). This CDR3 has 11 residues. V was trimmed by 7 bases and J by 8 bases, leaving 9 bases between them. Drawing the rest from reference TRBV19 and TRBJ2-1, the complete variable domain is DGGITQSPKYLFRKEGQNVTLSCEQNLNHDAMYWYRQDPGQGLRLIYYSQIVNDFQKGDIAEGYSVSREKKESFPLTVTSAQKNPTAFYLCASIRGHEQFFGPGTRLTVL.

The gene calls are TRBV10-3 and TRBJ2-1, with 7 bases lining up with TRBD1. Germline V CDR1 and CDR2: ENHRY, SYGVKD. The V segment lost 6 bases and the J segment 6 bases; nucleotides outside the gene matches: 5. This CDR3 comprises 13 residues. Written as DNA, the CDR3 is TGTGCCATCAGCACAGGGGCGGTCAATGAGCAGTTCTTC. Residues: CAISTGAVNEQFF.